The 18 T cell receptor beta chains given below trace back to one sample, sequenced in a study of OX40 agonist ivuxolimab in advanced cancers. Sequencing was performed with immunoSEQ multiplex PCR; in TCRdb, only in-frame clones are kept and a portion is missing. The sample contains more than 50,000 clones, roughly 87% of which appear only once. The sequences come from CD4+ or CD8+ T cells sorted from blood, collected in a trial of the OX40 agonist ivuxolimab. These receptors all stem from an adult with an advanced solid tumor such as melanoma, head and neck, liver or kidney cancer.

The rearrangement uses TRBV28 and TRBJ2-5; the match to TRBD1 covers 7 bases. Germline lookup yields CDR1 MDHEN and CDR2 SYDVKM. The CDR3 has 14 residues. The junction had 8 bases not matched to a gene; V was cut back by 5 bases and J by 5 bases. CDR3 nucleotide sequence: TGTGCCAGCAGTATCATTACAGGGGTCGAGACCCAGTACTTC. Encoded protein: CASSIITGVETQYF.

The rearrangement links TRBV5-1 to TRBJ2-5, with 12 bases that match TRBD1. Germline-derived CDR1 and CDR2 are SGHRS and YFSETQ. The CDR3 loop spans 17 amino acids. Trimming at V came to 5 bases and at J to 4 bases, leaving 12 bases not matched to a gene. The CDR3 reads CASRAGTGGGYGETQYF. Written as DNA, the CDR3 is TGCGCCAGCAGGGCCGGGACAGGGGGCGGATACGGAGAGACCCAGTACTTC.

V is TRBV11-2 and J is TRBJ1-4, with 7 bases aligning to TRBD1. CDR3 size: 14 residues. Germline values: CDR1 SGHAT, CDR2 FQNNGV. V gave up 2 bases and J gave up 7 bases; unmatched junction bases: 4. CDR3 in DNA: TGTGCCAGCAGCTTACTATCAGGGGGTGAAAAACTGTTTTTT. It translates to CASSLLSGGEKLFF.

This clone was counted only a few times. The V and J genes are TRBV4-3 and TRBJ2-3, with 7 positions matching TRBD1. V lost 0 bases to trimming and J lost 3 bases; unmatched junction nucleotides: 9. There are 17 residues in the CDR3. CDR1 LGHNA and CDR2 YSLEER come from the germline V gene. The CDR3 sequence is CASSQELQGRATDTQYF. CDR3 DNA sequence: TGCGCCAGCAGCCAAGAATTACAGGGGCGGGCAACAGATACGCAGTATTTT.

The chain uses TRBV6-6 and TRBJ1-4; tentatively, D is TRBD1 (6 bases). Germline values: CDR1 MNHNY, CDR2 SVGAGI (reference sequence). Trimming pared 6 bases from V and 8 bases from J, leaving 19 bases between. This CDR3 has 15 residues. CDR3 residues: CASSSSGGAIEKLFF. Here the CDR3 DNA reads TGTGCCAGCAGCTCAAGTGGGGGGGCGATCGAAAAACTGTTTTTT.

The chain couples TRBV5-1 to TRBJ2-2, with 8 bases identical to TRBD1. The V and J ends lost 5 bases and 3 bases, in that order; junction bases with no gene match: 6. Germline CDR1 is SGHRS and CDR2 is YFSETQ. This CDR3 contains 15 residues. The CDR3 nucleotides are TGCGCCAGCAGGTCTCTACAGGGGGACACCGGGGAGCTGTTTTTT. Translating it yields CASRSLQGDTGELFF.

V usage is TRBV6-5 and J usage is TRBJ1-6, with a possible D match to TRBD1 (5 bases). The CDR3 runs to 16 residues. The germline V gene has CDR1 MNHEY and CDR2 SVGAGI. Trimming removed 0 bases from V and 10 bases from J, with 16 bases in between. In DNA, the CDR3 is TGTGCCAGCAGTTACTCGAGTACGGGGCTTGGATCACCCCTCCACTTT. Protein: CASSYSSTGLGSPLHF.

The rearrangement joins TRBV19 to TRBJ1-3; unclear D gene. Trimming cost V 1 base and J 0 bases, with 19 bases left between them. The germline gives CDR1 LNHDA, CDR2 SQIVND (reference sequence). This CDR3 is 19 amino acids long. The CDR3 region has the DNA TGTGCCAGTAGTATAGTTTCCCTGGGATCGGCCCTCTCTGGAAACACCATATATTTT. It is translated as CASSIVSLGSALSGNTIYF.

The gene calls are TRBV19 and TRBJ2-7; 7 bases are shared with TRBD1. After removal of 5 bases from V and 6 bases from J, the junction contained 7 bases not matched to a gene. Germline V lookup: CDR1 LNHDA, CDR2 SQIVND (reference sequence). The CDR3 covers 13 residues. In DNA form, the CDR3 reads TGTGCCAGTAGTGTACAGGGGTTGGCCGAGCAGTACTTC. Encoded protein: CASSVQGLAEQYF.

The chain recombines TRBV19 with TRBJ2-2; D is ambiguous. The CDR3 length is 16 residues. Trimming removed 3 bases at V and 2 bases at J, with 13 bases between. CDR1 and CDR2 (germline): LNHDA, SQIVND (reference sequence). DNA of the CDR3: TGTGCCAGTAGTATTAACTTCTGGAGTAACACCGGGGAGCTGTTTTTT. Translating gives CASSINFWSNTGELFF.

The chain combines TRBV29-1 with TRBJ2-3; 11 bases are a match to TRBD2. The V gene end was trimmed by 7 bases and the J gene end by 5 bases; junction bases not matched to a gene: 5. The CDR3 spans 13 residues. The V gene's germline CDR1 is SQVTM and CDR2 ANQGSEA. The CDR3 DNA reads as TGCAGCGCTACTAGCGGGAGAGGAGATACGCAGTATTTT. Protein product: CSATSGRGDTQYF.

J is TRBJ1-1 and V is TRBV19; possibly TRBD1 for D (5 bases). CDR1 and CDR2 (germline): LNHDA, SQIVND (reference sequence). The CDR3 contains 14 residues. The germline V and J ends were trimmed by 3 bases and 5 bases, with 13 bases remaining between them. CDR3 residues: CASSISGVGTEAFF. CDR3 DNA sequence: TGTGCCAGTAGTATCTCGGGGGTGGGTACTGAAGCTTTCTTT.

The chain uses TRBV19 and TRBJ2-5, with a possible D match to TRBD1 (6 bases). V lost 5 bases and J 3 bases, leaving 16 bases between the germline ends. Germline V gives CDR1 LNHDA, CDR2 SQIVND (reference sequence). The CDR3 has 15 residues. CDR3 residues: CASSPQGQLEETQYF. In DNA, the CDR3 is TGTGCCAGTAGTCCCCAAGGACAGTTAGAAGAGACCCAGTACTTC.

This clone appeared a single time. The chain is built from TRBV5-8 and TRBJ1-3; weak D call: TRBD1 (5 bases). The CDR3 contains 15 residues. CDR1 and CDR2 from the germline V gene are SGHTS and YDEGEE. V lost 1 base to trimming and J lost 2 bases, with 10 bases between them. The CDR3 sequence is CASSLKGLAGNTIYF. Written as DNA, the CDR3 is TGTGCCAGCAGCTTGAAGGGGCTTGCTGGAAACACCATATATTTT.

This chain connects TRBV2 to TRBJ2-2; no clear D gene. Germline V gene data show CDR1 as SNHLY and CDR2 as FYNNEI. Trimming took off 7 bases at V and 1 base at J, with 10 bases between the two ends. The CDR3 has 14 amino acids. CDR3 nucleotide sequence: TGTGCCAGCAAAGTATCCGGGAACACCGGGGAGCTGTTTTTT. Translation gives CASKVSGNTGELFF.

V gene TRBV6-6 combines with J gene TRBJ2-3; 7 nucleotides match TRBD1. V lost 5 bases, J lost 5 bases, and 4 bases stayed unmatched. Per germline, CDR1 MNHNY and CDR2 SVGAGI (reference sequence). The CDR3 has 13 residues. The CDR3 spells CASSNRGQDTQYF. The CDR3 nucleotides read TGTGCCAGCAGTAATAGGGGGCAAGATACGCAGTATTTT.

The CDR3 protein is CASSLGAGLSLETQYF. CDR3 nucleotides: TGTGCCAGCAGCTTAGGAGCGGGATTGTCCTTAGAGACCCAGTACTTC. The chain uses TRBV7-8 and TRBJ2-5, with 7 bases that match TRBD2. The ends lost 1 base at V and 4 bases at J; junction bases unmatched: 9. The CDR3 covers 16 residues. The germline V gene encodes CDR1 SGHVS and CDR2 FQNEAQ.

This clone was observed a single time. The V call is TRBV28, the J call TRBJ2-7; maybe TRBD1 (6 bases). The CDR3 runs to 14 residues. Trimming cost V 3 bases and J 2 bases, with 11 bases left between them. CDR1 is MDHEN and CDR2 is SYDVKM in the germline V gene. As DNA, the CDR3 is TGTGCCAGCAGTTTGCAGGGGCCACCCTACGAGCAGTACTTC. This sequence encodes CASSLQGPPYEQYF.